A single sample gave rise to the 8 T cell receptor beta chains below, sequenced in a study of spatial heterogeneity in lung cancer. Time point described: sample taken at primary tumor resection. Researchers sequenced whole RNA taken from tumor, nontumor lung or frozen PBMC without sorting. TCRdb fed the 5' RACE reads into MiXCR, producing one record per CDR3 protein. The data hold roughly 48,000 distinct CDR3 sequences, with approximately 5.3% observed a single time. The specimen was PBMCs, collected at surgery. The receptors here all came from a male donor with early-stage non-small cell lung cancer.

V gene TRBV30 combines with J gene TRBJ2-3, with 10 positions matching TRBD2. V lost 0 bases to trimming and J lost 7 bases; unmatched junction nucleotides: 4. From germline, CDR1 is GTSNPN and CDR2 SVGIG (reference sequence). This CDR3 region has 14 residues. The CDR3 region is CAWSVGAGGYTQYF. The CDR3 region has the DNA TGTGCCTGGAGTGTCGGAGCGGGAGGGTATACGCAGTATTTT.

The chain joins TRBV30 to TRBJ2-2, with 9 positions matching TRBD2. J gave up 0 bases and V 6 bases, and 8 bases lay outside the gene matches. Germline V lookup: CDR1 GTSNPN, CDR2 SVGIG (reference sequence). CDR3 length: 16 amino acids. The CDR3 loop reads CACPTSGGPNTGELFF. CDR3 sequence (DNA): TGTGCCTGCCCGACTAGCGGAGGACCGAACACCGGGGAGCTGTTTTTT. The whole variable domain, remainder taken from reference TRBV30 and TRBJ2-2, is SQTIHQWPATLVQPVGSPLSLECTVEGTSNPNLYWYRQAAGRGLQLLFYSVGIGQISSEVPQNLSASRPQDRQFILSSKKLLLSDSGFYLCACPTSGGPNTGELFFGEGSRLTVL.

There are many counts of this clonotype. The rearrangement joins TRBV20-1 to TRBJ1-6, with 8 bases that match TRBD1. The CDR3 length is 15 residues. The V gene's germline CDR1 is DFQATT and CDR2 SNEGSKA (reference sequence). V shed 3 bases, J shed 7 bases, and the junction held 8 bases outside the gene matches. The chain's CDR3 is CSASSSGTGNSPLHF. DNA of the CDR3: TGCAGTGCTAGCTCTTCCGGGACAGGCAATTCACCCCTCCACTTT.

Points on this clonotype: Just one base apart from a much larger clone, this may be a read error. The chain combines TRBV19 with TRBJ1-5; the D gene is possibly TRBD1 (5 bases). The CDR3 loop spans 15 amino acids. CDR1 and CDR2 from the germline V gene are LNHDA and SQIVND (reference sequence). Here the CDR3 reads CASRPVDSLNRPQHF. The CDR3 DNA reads TGTGCCAGTAGGCCGGTAGACAGCCTTAATCGGCCCCAGCATTTT.

This clonotype has ten or more counts. The chain has TRBV3-1 and TRBJ2-5; 8 positions match TRBD1. CDR3 length: 17 amino acids. The V gene's germline CDR1 is LGHDT and CDR2 YNNKEL (reference sequence). The J segment lost 2 bases and the V segment lost 3 bases, leaving 11 bases of the junction unmatched. Here the CDR3 DNA reads TGTGCCAGCAGCCAGAGGACCGGGACAGGATTGCAAGAGACCCAGTACTTC. Its protein product is CASSQRTGTGLQETQYF.

In its sample, this clonotype was seen many times. The chain joins TRBV19 to TRBJ2-2; 14 nucleotides line up with TRBD2. Trimming removed 6 bases from V and 4 bases from J; junction bases left unmatched: 10. This CDR3 comprises 18 residues. Per germline, CDR1 LNHDA and CDR2 SQIVND (reference sequence). CDR3 amino acids: CASSLTSGRASSTGELFF. CDR3 bases: TGTGCCAGTAGCCTGACTAGCGGGAGGGCCTCGAGCACCGGGGAGCTGTTTTTT.

This clonotype showed up many times. V is TRBV5-1 and J is TRBJ2-2; no reliable D call. CDR3 length equals 15 residues. Germline lookup yields CDR1 SGHRS and CDR2 YFSETQ. V was trimmed by 1 base and J by 2 bases, leaving 9 bases between them. The CDR3 protein is CASSLSGRNTGELFF. In DNA form, the CDR3 reads TGCGCCAGCAGCTTGTCGGGCAGAAACACCGGGGAGCTGTTTTTT.

The table lists this clonotype with many counts. The chain is built from TRBV3-1 and TRBJ2-6; TRBD2 agrees at 14 bases. Germline V gives CDR1 LGHDT, CDR2 YNNKEL (reference sequence). The CDR3 covers 19 residues. V lost 2 bases to trimming and J lost 2 bases; unmatched junction nucleotides: 5. As DNA, the CDR3 is TGTGCCAGCAGCCAATCCGGGACTAGCGGGAGCCCTGGGGCCAACGTCCTGACTTTC. Translation gives CASSQSGTSGSPGANVLTF. The whole variable domain, filled in from reference TRBV3-1 and TRBJ2-6, reads DTAVSQTPKYLVTQMGNDKSIKCEQNLGHDTMYWYKQDSKKFLKIMFSYNNKELIINETVPNRFSPKSPDKAHLNLHINSLELGDSAVYFCASSQSGTSGSPGANVLTFGAGSRLTVL.